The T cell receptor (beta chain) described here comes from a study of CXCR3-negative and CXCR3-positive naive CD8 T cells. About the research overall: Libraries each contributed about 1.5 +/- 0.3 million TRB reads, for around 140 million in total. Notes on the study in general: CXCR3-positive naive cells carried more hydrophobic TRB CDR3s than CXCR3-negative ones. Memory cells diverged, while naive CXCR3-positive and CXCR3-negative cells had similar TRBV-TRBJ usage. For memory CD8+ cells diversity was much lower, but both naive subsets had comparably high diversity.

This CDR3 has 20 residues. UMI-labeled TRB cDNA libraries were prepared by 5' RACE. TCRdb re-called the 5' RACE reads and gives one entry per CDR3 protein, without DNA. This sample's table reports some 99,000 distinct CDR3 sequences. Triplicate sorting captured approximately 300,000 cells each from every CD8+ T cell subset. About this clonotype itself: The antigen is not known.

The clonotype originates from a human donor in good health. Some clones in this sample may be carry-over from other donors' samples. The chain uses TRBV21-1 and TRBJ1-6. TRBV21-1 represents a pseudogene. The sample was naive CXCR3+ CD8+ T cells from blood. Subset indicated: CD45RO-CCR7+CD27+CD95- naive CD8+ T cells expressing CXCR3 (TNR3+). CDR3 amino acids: CASSFAENLVVSSYNSPLHF.